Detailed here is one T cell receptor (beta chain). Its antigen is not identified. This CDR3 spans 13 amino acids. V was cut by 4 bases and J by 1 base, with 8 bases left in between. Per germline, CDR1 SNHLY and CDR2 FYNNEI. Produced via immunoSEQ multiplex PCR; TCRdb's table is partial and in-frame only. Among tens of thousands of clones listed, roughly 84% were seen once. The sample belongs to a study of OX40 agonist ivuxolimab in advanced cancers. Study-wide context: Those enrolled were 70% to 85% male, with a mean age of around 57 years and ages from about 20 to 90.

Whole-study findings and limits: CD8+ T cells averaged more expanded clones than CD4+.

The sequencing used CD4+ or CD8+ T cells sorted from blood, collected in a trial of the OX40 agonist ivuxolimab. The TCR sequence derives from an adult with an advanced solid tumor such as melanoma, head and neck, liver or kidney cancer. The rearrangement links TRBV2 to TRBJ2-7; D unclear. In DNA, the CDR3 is TGTGCCAGCAGTGTCCCAGTATCCTACGAGCAGTACTTC. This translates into CASSVPVSYEQYF. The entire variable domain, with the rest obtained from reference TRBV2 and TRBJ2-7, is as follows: EPEVTQTPSHQVTQMGQEVILRCVPISNHLYFYWYRQILGQKVEFLVSFYNNEISEKSEIFDDQFSVERPDGSNFTLKIRSTKLEDSAMYFCASSVPVSYEQYFGPGTRLTVT.